The 13 T cell receptor beta chains listed next were all sequenced from one sample in a study of blood T cell repertoires in COVID-19. Only in-frame clones appear in the TCRdb table, and some are missing; sequencing was by immunoSEQ multiplex PCR. The sample carries hundreds of thousands of clones, roughly 87% recorded once. The sample taken for sequencing was PBMCs or T cells enriched from blood (not recorded which). These receptors originate from a woman aged 30 to 39 who had recovered from COVID-19.

The genes are TRBV6-2 or TRBV6-3 and TRBJ2-3; the match to TRBD2 covers 11 bases. This CDR3 spans 16 amino acids. Germline assignment: CDR1 MNHEY and CDR2 SVGEGT. V lost 5 bases to trimming and J lost 4 bases; unmatched junction nucleotides: 8. The DNA of the CDR3 is TGTGCCAGCAGTGACACGCTAGCGGGGGGACCAGATACGCAGTATTTT. Protein: CASSDTLAGGPDTQYF.

The chain carries TRBV9 and TRBJ2-1; 8 positions match TRBD1. Germline CDR1 SGDLS, CDR2 YYNGEE. After removal of 1 base from V and 2 bases from J, the junction contained 5 bases not matched to a gene. CDR3 length: 16 residues. The CDR3 DNA reads as TGTGCCAGCAGCGTAAGCCGGGACAGGACCTACAATGAGCAGTTCTTC. It translates to CASSVSRDRTYNEQFF.

The gene calls are TRBV27 and TRBJ2-7; D is ambiguous. The germline CDR1 and CDR2 sequences are MNHEY and SMNVEV (reference sequence). The CDR3 runs 11 residues. Trimming took off 4 bases at V and 6 bases at J, with 7 bases between the two ends. In DNA, the CDR3 is TGTGCCAGCAGTTCGTGGAGCGAGCAGTACTTC. It yields the protein CASSSWSEQYF.

The gene calls are TRBV6-2 or TRBV6-3 and TRBJ1-6; D not certain. CDR1 is MNHEY and CDR2 is SVGEGT in the germline V gene. This CDR3 is 16 amino acids long. Trimming took off 0 bases at V and 2 bases at J, with 8 bases between the two ends. The CDR3 DNA follows: TGTGCCAGCAGTTACTCGGGGAGTACCTATAATTCACCCCTCCACTTT. Translating gives CASSYSGSTYNSPLHF.

The chain carries TRBV6-5 and TRBJ2-7, with 7 bases lining up with TRBD1. The germline V gene encodes CDR1 MNHEY and CDR2 SVGAGI. The CDR3 has 12 amino acids. V shed 5 bases and J 6 bases; nucleotides not matched to a gene: 4. The CDR3 is CASSMDRPEQYF. CDR3 in DNA: TGTGCCAGCAGTATGGACAGGCCCGAGCAGTACTTC.

The chain links TRBV30 to TRBJ1-4; a possible D gene is TRBD1 (5 bases). Trimming removed 5 bases at V and 8 bases at J, with 15 bases between. This CDR3 is 13 amino acids long. CDR1 and CDR2 from the germline V gene are GTSNPN and SVGIG (reference sequence). The CDR3 sequence is CAWADVRGEKLFF. The CDR3 DNA sequence: TGTGCCTGGGCCGACGTGCGGGGCGAAAAACTGTTTTTT.

This clone was found once. This chain connects TRBV7-9 to TRBJ2-7, with D possibly TRBD2 on 6 matching bases. Deletions cut 2 bases from V and 2 bases from J, with 16 bases between. From germline, CDR1 is SEHNR and CDR2 FQNEAQ (reference sequence). The CDR3 extends over 16 amino acids. CDR3: CASSLPGGAGPYEQYF. CDR3 bases: TGTGCCAGCAGCTTACCCGGCGGGGCTGGACCCTACGAGCAGTACTTC.

The gene calls are TRBV14 and TRBJ2-1; D is perhaps TRBD2 (7 bases). Germline V CDR1 and CDR2: SGHDN, FVKESK. Trimming removed 2 bases from V and 7 bases from J, with 9 bases in between. This CDR3 region has 13 residues. The CDR3 coding sequence is TGTGCCAGCAGCCAACGGGGGGCGAATGAGCAGTTCTTC. This codes for CASSQRGANEQFF.

V gene TRBV5-1 combines with J gene TRBJ2-1; TRBD1 is a possible D gene (5 bases). The V end lost 4 bases, the J end lost 7 bases, and 15 bases lay between the germline ends. CDR3 length: 14 amino acids. Germline V CDR1 and CDR2: SGHRS, YFSETQ. The CDR3 region is CASSAGHSQNEQFF. As DNA, the CDR3 is TGCGCCAGCAGCGCAGGACATTCGCAGAATGAGCAGTTCTTC.

This clone was seen once. V usage is TRBV29-1 and J usage is TRBJ1-2; TRBD1 might be the D (6 bases). V was shortened by 6 bases and J by 0 bases, with 17 bases between the two germline ends. CDR1 and CDR2 (germline): SQVTM, ANQGSEA. This CDR3 region has 15 residues. CDR3 loop: CSVGGSQGTNYGYTF. For the CDR3, the DNA is TGCAGCGTGGGGGGGAGCCAGGGGACTAACTATGGCTACACCTTC.

The rearrangement links TRBV6-5 to TRBJ1-2, with TRBD1 matching 7 bases. CDR1 is MNHEY and CDR2 is SVGAGI in the germline V gene. CDR3 length: 14 residues. The ends lost 5 bases at V and 2 bases at J; junction bases unmatched: 5. CDR3 loop: CASSPLGQNYGYTF. In nucleotides, the CDR3 is TGTGCCAGCAGTCCATTGGGACAGAACTATGGCTACACCTTC.

CDR3 amino acids: CASSITTGNYEQYF. CDR3 DNA: TGTGCCAGTAGTATTACGACAGGGAACTACGAGCAGTACTTC. The genes are TRBV19 and TRBJ2-7, with 7 bases lining up with TRBD1. The V gene end was trimmed by 3 bases and the J gene end by 3 bases; junction bases not matched to a gene: 5. CDR1 and CDR2 from the germline V gene are LNHDA and SQIVND (reference sequence). This CDR3 contains 14 residues.

The rearrangement links TRBV2 to TRBJ1-2; 8 nucleotides match TRBD1. J lost 7 bases, V lost 4 bases, and 8 bases had no gene match. This CDR3 contains 14 residues. Germline V gene data show CDR1 as SNHLY and CDR2 as FYNNEI. CDR3 coding DNA: TGTGCCAGCAGTGGACAGGGGCCCGAGGGTGGCTACACCTTC. Translating gives CASSGQGPEGGYTF. The full variable domain, completed using reference TRBV2 and TRBJ1-2, is EPEVTQTPSHQVTQMGQEVILRCVPISNHLYFYWYRQILGQKVEFLVSFYNNEISEKSEIFDDQFSVERPDGSNFTLKIRSTKLEDSAMYFCASSGQGPEGGYTFGSGTRLTVV.